Listed below are T cell receptor beta chains from one sample, sequenced in a study of blood T cell repertoires in COVID-19. The method was immunoSEQ multiplex PCR; TCRdb's version includes in-frame clones alone and lacks a portion of them. The sample lists 140,000 to 150,000 clones; 80% were seen once. Specimen: peripheral blood. The receptor source for this set is an older man who had recovered from COVID-19. Both conserved end residues are part of each CDR3. A D gene is named only where the DNA matches it firmly. Rows may omit the clone size; those that give it use once, few, many or a size class.

>.|TRBV27|16|TRBJ2-6|TRBD1
TGTGCCAGCACCCGGGACAGGGATCTTGGGGCCAACGTCCTGACTTTC
CASTRDRDLGANVLTF
>.|TRBV9|16|TRBJ1-4|.
TGTGCCAGCAGCGCGCTTGGCGGGACGCGAAGTGAAAAACTGTTTTTT
CASSALGGTRSEKLFF
>.|TRBV7-9|17|TRBJ2-1|TRBD2
TGTGCCAGCAGCCGCCCCCCTGGGCGGGAGCGGTACAATGAGCAGTTCTTC
CASSRPPGRERYNEQFF
>.|TRBV7-9|15|TRBJ2-7|TRBD1
TGTGCCAGCAGCTCATACAGGGGGCGGCGTCGCGAGCAGTACTTC
CASSSYRGRRREQYF
>.|TRBV2|14|TRBJ2-2|.
TGTGCCAGCAGTGTTAACCTGGGGACAGGGGAGCTGTTTTTT
CASSVNLGTGELFF
>.|TRBV14|15|TRBJ2-7|.
TGTGCCAGCAGCCAAGAATGGTCAGGGGTGGACGAGCAGTACTTC
CASSQEWSGVDEQYF
>.|TRBV5-1|11|TRBJ2-1|.
TGCGCCAGCAGCTTGGCTAATGAGCAGTTCTTC
CASSLANEQFF
>.|TRBV3-1/TRBV3-2|12|TRBJ1-2|.
TGTGCCAGCAGCCACCAGGGTAGGGGCTACACCTTC
CASSHQGRGYTF
>.|TRBV3-1/TRBV3-2|13|TRBJ1-2|.
TGTGCCAGCAGCCCGACACAGACCTATGGCTACACCTTC
CASSPTQTYGYTF
>.|TRBV5-6|15|TRBJ2-7|TRBD1
TGTGCCAGCAGCATCCGGGACAGGGGGTCCTACGAGCAGTACTTC
CASSIRDRGSYEQYF
>.|TRBV10-3|14|TRBJ2-2|TRBD2
TGTGCCATCAAAAGCGGGAGGGCCCCCGGGGAGCTGTTTTTT
CAIKSGRAPGELFF
>.|TRBV19|15|TRBJ1-2|.
TGTGCCAGTAGTATCCTCGCGGGATTTAACTATGGCTACACCTTC
CASSILAGFNYGYTF
>.|TRBV5-1|13|TRBJ2-7|.
TGCGCCAGCAGCCGCGAACCTGCCTACGAGCAGTACTTC
CASSREPAYEQYF
>.|TRBV7-9|13|TRBJ2-5|TRBD1
TGTGCCAGCAGCTGGGACAGCCAAGAGACCCAGTACTTC
CASSWDSQETQYF
>.|TRBV7-8|16|TRBJ1-2|.
TGTGCCAGCAGCTTCCTGACAGAAAAAGATTTCTATGGCTACACCTTC
CASSFLTEKDFYGYTF
>.|TRBV3-1/TRBV3-2|14|TRBJ1-1|.
TGTGCCAGCAGCCAAGAAGGGGCATACACTGAAGCTTTCTTT
CASSQEGAYTEAFF
>many|TRBV10-1|15|TRBJ2-1|TRBD2
TGCGCCAGCAGTGACCGCGGGAGGGCCATTGATGAGCAGTTCTTC
CASSDRGRAIDEQFF
>.|TRBV3-1/TRBV3-2|14|TRBJ1-2|.
TGTGCCAGCAGCCCCCAGGACTCCCGCCATGGCTACACCTTC
CASSPQDSRHGYTF
>.|TRBV27|16|TRBJ2-2|.
TGTGCCAGCTTTCCAGCCGGCTACAGGGTTGGCGGGGAGCTGTTTTTT
CASFPAGYRVGGELFF
>.|TRBV29-1|13|TRBJ2-7|TRBD1
TGCAGCGTAGGGACAGATGAACCCTACGAGCAGTACTTC
CSVGTDEPYEQYF
>.|TRBV15|13|TRBJ2-7|TRBD1
TGTGCCACCAGCCTAGGACAGGAGTACGAGCAGTACTTC
CATSLGQEYEQYF
>.|TRBV11-3|18|TRBJ2-3|TRBD2
TGTGCCAGCAGCTTAGCCCCAGGACTAGCGGGGTACAGGGATACGCAGTATTTT
CASSLAPGLAGYRDTQYF
>.|TRBV18|13|TRBJ2-7|TRBD1
TGTGCCAGCTCACCAGGGACAGGGCAAGAGCAGTACTTC
CASSPGTGQEQYF
>.|TRBV6-2/TRBV6-3|18|TRBJ2-3|TRBD2
TGTGCCAGCAGTTTAACTAGCGGGAGGGTCCACACACAAGATACGCAGTATTTT
CASSLTSGRVHTQDTQYF
>.|TRBV30|13|TRBJ2-4|.
TGTGCCTGGAGTGTCCCTCGAGGAGACATTCAGTACTTC
CAWSVPRGDIQYF
>.|TRBV18|14|TRBJ2-5|.
TGTGCCAGCCTCGGCCGGAGGGCGGATGAGACCCAGTACTTC
CASLGRRADETQYF
>many|TRBV5-4|17|TRBJ2-5|TRBD2
TGTGCCAGCAGCTTGGCCTCGGGGGGAGGTAGACAAGAGACCCAGTACTTC
CASSLASGGGRQETQYF
>.|TRBV4-1|15|TRBJ2-1|.
TGCGCCAGCAGCCAAGTAAGGAACTATCATAATGAGCAGTTCTTC
CASSQVRNYHNEQFF
>.|TRBV5-6|14|TRBJ1-6|.
TGTGCCAGCAGCATGACAGCAGATAATTCACCCCTCCACTTT
CASSMTADNSPLHF
>.|TRBV4-1|13|TRBJ2-5|.
TGCGCCAGCAGCCCCCCTAGCGAGGAGACCCAGTACTTC
CASSPPSEETQYF
>.|TRBV6-5|15|TRBJ2-2|.
TGTGCCAGCAGTTACTCAAGCTACTACACCGGGGAGCTGTTTTTT
CASSYSSYYTGELFF
>.|TRBV7-2|13|TRBJ1-1|TRBD1
TGTGCCAGCAGCCGCGACAGGGGCACTGAAGCTTTCTTT
CASSRDRGTEAFF
>.|TRBV10-1|15|TRBJ2-7|TRBD2
TGCGCCAGCAGTGACCGGACTAGCGGAACCTACGAGCAGTACTTC
CASSDRTSGTYEQYF
>.|TRBV29-1|19|TRBJ2-1|TRBD2
TGCAGCGTTGAAGCCTGGACGGTGACTAGCGGGAGACGTTACAATGAGCAGTTCTTC
CSVEAWTVTSGRRYNEQFF
>.|TRBV3-1/TRBV3-2|14|TRBJ2-7|TRBD1
TGTGCCAGCAGCCCGACAGGGCTATCCTACGAGCAGTACTTC
CASSPTGLSYEQYF
>.|TRBV2|15|TRBJ2-1|.
TGTGCCAGCGTAAAGGGAGGGGGGAGAGTTTCCGAGCAGTTCTTC
CASVKGGGRVSEQFF
>.|TRBV30|13|TRBJ2-3|.
TGTGCCTGGAGTGTTCGGTTCGGAGATACGCAGTATTTT
CAWSVRFGDTQYF
>.|TRBV20-1|10|TRBJ2-1|TRBD2
TGCAGTGCGCAGCGGGAGGGCCAGTTCTTC
CSAQREGQFF
>.|TRBV29-1|15|TRBJ1-2|.
TGCAGCGTCTTCGGGGGGTCGGGACCTAACTATGGCTACACCTTC
CSVFGGSGPNYGYTF
>once|TRBV19|16|TRBJ1-2|TRBD1
TGTGCCAGTAGTATACATCAGGACAGGGGGCGAGGTGGCTACACCTTC
CASSIHQDRGRGGYTF
>.|TRBV7-2|15|TRBJ1-6|TRBD1
TGTGCCAGCAGCCCAGACAGGGGGAATAATTCACCCCTCCACTTT
CASSPDRGNNSPLHF